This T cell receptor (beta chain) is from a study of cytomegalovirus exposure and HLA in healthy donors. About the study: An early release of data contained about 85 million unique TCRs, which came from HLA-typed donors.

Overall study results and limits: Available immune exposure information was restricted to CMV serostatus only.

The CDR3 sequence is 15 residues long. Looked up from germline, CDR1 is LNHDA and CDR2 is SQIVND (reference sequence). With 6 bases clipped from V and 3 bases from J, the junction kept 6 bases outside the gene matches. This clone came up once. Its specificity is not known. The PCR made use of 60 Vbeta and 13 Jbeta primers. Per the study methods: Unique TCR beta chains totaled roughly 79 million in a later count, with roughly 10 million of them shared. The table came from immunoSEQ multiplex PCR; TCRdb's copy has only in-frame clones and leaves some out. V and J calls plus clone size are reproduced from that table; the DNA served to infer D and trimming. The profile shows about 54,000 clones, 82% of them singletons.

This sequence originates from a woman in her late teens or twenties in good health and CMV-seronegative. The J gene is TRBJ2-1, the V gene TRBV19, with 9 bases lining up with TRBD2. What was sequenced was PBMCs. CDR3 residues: CASRASGAHYNEQFF. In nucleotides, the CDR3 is TGTGCCAGTAGGGCTAGCGGGGCCCACTACAATGAGCAGTTCTTC.